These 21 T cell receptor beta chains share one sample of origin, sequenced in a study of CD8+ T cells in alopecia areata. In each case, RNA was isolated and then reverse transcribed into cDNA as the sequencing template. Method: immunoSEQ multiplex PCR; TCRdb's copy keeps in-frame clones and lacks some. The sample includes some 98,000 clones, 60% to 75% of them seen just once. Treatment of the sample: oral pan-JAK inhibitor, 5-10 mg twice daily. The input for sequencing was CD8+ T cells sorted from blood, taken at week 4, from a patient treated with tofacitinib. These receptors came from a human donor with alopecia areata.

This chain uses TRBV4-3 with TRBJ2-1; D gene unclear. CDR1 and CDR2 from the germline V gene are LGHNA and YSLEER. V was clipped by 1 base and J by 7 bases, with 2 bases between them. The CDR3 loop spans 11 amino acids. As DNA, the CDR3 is TGCGCCAGCAGCCAAGGTAATGAGCAGTTCTTC. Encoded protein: CASSQGNEQFF.

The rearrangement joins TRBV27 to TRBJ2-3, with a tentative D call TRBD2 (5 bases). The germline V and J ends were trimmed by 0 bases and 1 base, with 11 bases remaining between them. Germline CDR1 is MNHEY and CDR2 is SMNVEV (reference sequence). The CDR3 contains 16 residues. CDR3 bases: TGTGCCAGCAGTTTATCTAGCGTCTCGGGCACAGATACGCAGTATTTT. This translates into CASSLSSVSGTDTQYF.

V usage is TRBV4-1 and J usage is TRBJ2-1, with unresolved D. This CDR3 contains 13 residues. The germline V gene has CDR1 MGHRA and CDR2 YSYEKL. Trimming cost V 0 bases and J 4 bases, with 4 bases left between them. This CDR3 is CASSQDVYNEQFF. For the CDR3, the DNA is TGCGCCAGCAGCCAAGATGTATACAATGAGCAGTTCTTC.

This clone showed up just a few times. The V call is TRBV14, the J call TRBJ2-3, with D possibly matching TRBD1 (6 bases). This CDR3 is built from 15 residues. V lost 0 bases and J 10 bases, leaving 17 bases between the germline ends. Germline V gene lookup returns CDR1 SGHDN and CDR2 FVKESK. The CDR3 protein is CASSQERRTETAQYF. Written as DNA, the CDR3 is TGTGCCAGCAGCCAAGAACGGCGGACAGAAACGGCGCAGTATTTT.

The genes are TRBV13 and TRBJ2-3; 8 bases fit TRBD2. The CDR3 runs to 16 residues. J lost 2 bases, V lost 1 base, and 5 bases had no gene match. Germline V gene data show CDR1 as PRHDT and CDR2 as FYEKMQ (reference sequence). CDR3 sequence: CASSLEGGGPTDTQYF. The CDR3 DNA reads TGTGCCAGCAGCTTAGAAGGCGGGGGGCCCACAGATACGCAGTATTTT.

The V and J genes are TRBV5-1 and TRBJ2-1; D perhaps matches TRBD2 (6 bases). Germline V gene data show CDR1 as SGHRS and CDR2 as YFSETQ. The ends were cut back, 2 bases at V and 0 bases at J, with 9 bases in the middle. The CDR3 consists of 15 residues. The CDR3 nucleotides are TGCGCCAGCAGCTTTTCCGGGAGCTCCTACAATGAGCAGTTCTTC. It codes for CASSFSGSSYNEQFF.

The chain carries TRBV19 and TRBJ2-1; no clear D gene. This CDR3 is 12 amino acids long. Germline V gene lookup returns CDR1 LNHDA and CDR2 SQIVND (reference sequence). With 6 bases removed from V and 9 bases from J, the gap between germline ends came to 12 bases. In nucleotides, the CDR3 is TGTGCCAGTAGCCCCCGTGAGTCTGAGCAGTTCTTC. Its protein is CASSPRESEQFF.

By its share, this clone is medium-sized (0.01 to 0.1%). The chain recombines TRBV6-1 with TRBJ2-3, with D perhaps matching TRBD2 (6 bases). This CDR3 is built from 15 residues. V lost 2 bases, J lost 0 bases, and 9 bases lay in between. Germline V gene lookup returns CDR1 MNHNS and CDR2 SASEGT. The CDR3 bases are TGTGCCAGCAGTGAACTCCGGGGGAGCACAGATACGCAGTATTTT. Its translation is CASSELRGSTDTQYF.

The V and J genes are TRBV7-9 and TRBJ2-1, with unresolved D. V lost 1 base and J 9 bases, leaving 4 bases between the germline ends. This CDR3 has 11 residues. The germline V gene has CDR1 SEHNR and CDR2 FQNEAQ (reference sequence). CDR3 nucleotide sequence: TGTGCCAGCAGCTTAGGGGGTGAGCAGTTCTTC. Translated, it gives CASSLGGEQFF.

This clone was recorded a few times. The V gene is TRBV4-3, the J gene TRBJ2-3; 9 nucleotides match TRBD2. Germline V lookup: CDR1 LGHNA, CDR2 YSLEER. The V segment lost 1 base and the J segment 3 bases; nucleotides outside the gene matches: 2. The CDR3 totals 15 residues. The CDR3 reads CASSQGLAETDTQYF. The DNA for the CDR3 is TGCGCCAGCAGCCAAGGACTAGCGGAAACAGATACGCAGTATTTT.

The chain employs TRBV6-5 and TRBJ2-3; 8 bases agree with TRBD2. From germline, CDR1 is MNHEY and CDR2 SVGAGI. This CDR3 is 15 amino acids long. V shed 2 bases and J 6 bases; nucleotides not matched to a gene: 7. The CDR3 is CASSYVAGKGDTQYF. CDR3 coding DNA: TGTGCCAGCAGTTACGTAGCGGGAAAAGGGGATACGCAGTATTTT.

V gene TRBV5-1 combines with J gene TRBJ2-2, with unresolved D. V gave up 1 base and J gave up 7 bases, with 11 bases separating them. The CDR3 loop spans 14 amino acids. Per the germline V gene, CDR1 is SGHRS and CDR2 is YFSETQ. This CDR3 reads CASSLLGSDGELFF. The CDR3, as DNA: TGCGCCAGCAGCTTGTTGGGCTCCGACGGGGAGCTGTTTTTT. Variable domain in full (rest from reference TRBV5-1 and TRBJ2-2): KAGVTQTPRYLIKTRGQQVTLSCSPISGHRSVSWYQQTPGQGLQFLFEYFSETQRNKGNFPGRFSGRQFSNSRSEMNVSTLELGDSALYLCASSLLGSDGELFFGEGSRLTVL.

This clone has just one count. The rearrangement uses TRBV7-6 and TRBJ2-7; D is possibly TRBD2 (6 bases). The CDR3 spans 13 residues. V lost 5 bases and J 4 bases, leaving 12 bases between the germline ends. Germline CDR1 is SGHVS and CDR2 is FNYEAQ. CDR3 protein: CASSRIADYEQYF. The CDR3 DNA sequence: TGTGCCAGCAGCCGAATAGCGGATTACGAGCAGTACTTC.

CDR3 sequence: CASSPQRNNEQFF. The CDR3 coding sequence is TGCGCCAGCAGCCCCCAGCGAAACAATGAGCAGTTCTTC. The chain carries TRBV5-1 and TRBJ2-1; D unresolved. The V gene's germline CDR1 is SGHRS and CDR2 YFSETQ. V shed 4 bases and J shed 5 bases, with 10 bases lying between them. This CDR3 region has 13 residues.

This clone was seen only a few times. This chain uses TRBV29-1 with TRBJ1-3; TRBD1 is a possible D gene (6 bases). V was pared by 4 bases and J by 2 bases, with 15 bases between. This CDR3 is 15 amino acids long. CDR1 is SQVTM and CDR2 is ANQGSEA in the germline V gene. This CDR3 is CSVVPRGTTGNTIYF. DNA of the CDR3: TGCAGCGTTGTACCGAGGGGGACAACTGGAAACACCATATATTTT.

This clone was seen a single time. The CDR3 sequence: CASSPVGPGFYYEQYF. The DNA of the CDR3 is TGCGCCAGCAGCCCCGTGGGGCCGGGGTTTTACTACGAGCAGTACTTC. The chain has TRBV4-1 and TRBJ2-5; either TRBD1 or TRBD2 may fit D (5 bases each). Gene TRBJ2-7 matches the end of the DNA better, so the J call may be wrong. CDR1 MGHRA and CDR2 YSYEKL come from the germline V gene. CDR3 length equals 16 residues.

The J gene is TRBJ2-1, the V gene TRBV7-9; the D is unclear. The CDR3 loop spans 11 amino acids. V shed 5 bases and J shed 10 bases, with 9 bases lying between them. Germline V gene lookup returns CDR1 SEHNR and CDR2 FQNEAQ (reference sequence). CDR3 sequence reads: CASSRRTEQFF. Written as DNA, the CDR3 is TGTGCCAGCAGCAGACGAACGGAGCAGTTCTTC. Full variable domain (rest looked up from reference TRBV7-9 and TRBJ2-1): DTGVSQNPRHKITKRGQNVTFRCDPISEHNRLYWYRQTLGQGPEFLTYFQNEAQLEKSRLLSDRFSAERPKGSFSTLEIQRTEQGDSAMYLCASSRRTEQFFGPGTRLTVL.

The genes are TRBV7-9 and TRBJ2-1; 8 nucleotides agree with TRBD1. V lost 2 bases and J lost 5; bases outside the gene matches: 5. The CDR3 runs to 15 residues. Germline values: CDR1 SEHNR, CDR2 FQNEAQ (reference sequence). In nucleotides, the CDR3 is TGTGCCAGCAGCTTATCGGACAGGGATAACAATGAGCAGTTCTTC. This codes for CASSLSDRDNNEQFF.

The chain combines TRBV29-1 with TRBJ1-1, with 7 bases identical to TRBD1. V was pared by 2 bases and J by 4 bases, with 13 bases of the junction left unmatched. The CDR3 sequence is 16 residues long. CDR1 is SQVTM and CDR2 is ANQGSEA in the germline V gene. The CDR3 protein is CSVEIKGALRATEAFF. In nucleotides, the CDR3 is TGCAGCGTTGAAATTAAGGGGGCATTGCGGGCCACTGAAGCTTTCTTT.

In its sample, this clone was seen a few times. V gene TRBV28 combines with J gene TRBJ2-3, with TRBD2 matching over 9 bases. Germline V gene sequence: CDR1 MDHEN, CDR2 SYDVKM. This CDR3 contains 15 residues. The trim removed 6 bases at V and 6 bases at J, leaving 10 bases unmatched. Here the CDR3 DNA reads TGTGCCAGCAGAACTATCGGGACTAGCTGGGATACGCAGTATTTT. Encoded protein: CASRTIGTSWDTQYF. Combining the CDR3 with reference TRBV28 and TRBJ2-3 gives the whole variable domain DVKVTQSSRYLVKRTGEKVFLECVQDMDHENMFWYRQDPGLGLRLIYFSYDVKMKEKGDIPEGYSVSREKKERFSLILESASTNQTSMYLCASRTIGTSWDTQYFGPGTRLTVL.

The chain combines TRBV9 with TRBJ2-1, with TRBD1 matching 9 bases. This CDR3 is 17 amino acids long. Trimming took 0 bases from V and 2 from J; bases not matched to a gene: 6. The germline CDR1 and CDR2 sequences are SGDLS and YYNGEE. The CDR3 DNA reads TGTGCCAGCAGCGTAGCTTTAGGGACAGGGACCTACAATGAGCAGTTCTTC. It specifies CASSVALGTGTYNEQFF.